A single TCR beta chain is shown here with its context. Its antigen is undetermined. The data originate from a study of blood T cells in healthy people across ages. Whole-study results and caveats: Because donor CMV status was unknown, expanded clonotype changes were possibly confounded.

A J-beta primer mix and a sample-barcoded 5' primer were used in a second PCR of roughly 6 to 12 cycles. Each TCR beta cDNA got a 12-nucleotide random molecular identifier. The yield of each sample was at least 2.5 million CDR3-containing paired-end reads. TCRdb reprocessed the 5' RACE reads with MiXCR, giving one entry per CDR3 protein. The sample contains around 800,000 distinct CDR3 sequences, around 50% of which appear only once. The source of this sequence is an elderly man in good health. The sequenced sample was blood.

CDR3 sequence (DNA): TGTGCCAGCGGCCAGCCGGGGCGGACAACCACAGATACGCAGTATTTT. Translating gives CASGQPGRTTTDTQYF. This chain connects TRBV13 to TRBJ2-3; either TRBD1 or TRBD2 may fit D (5 bases each). V was cut by 8 bases and J by 2 bases, with 20 bases left in between. Germline V gene lookup returns CDR1 PRHDT and CDR2 FYEKMQ (reference sequence). The CDR3 covers 16 residues. Using reference TRBV13 and TRBJ2-3 for the parts outside the CDR3, the full variable domain is AAGVIQSPRHLIKEKRETATLKCYPIPRHDTVYWYQQGPGQDPQFLISFYEKMQSDKGSIPDRFSAQQFSDYHSELNMSSLELGDSALYFCASGQPGRTTTDTQYFGPGTRLTVL.